This T cell receptor (beta chain) was recorded in a study of blood T cells in healthy people across ages. The total RNA that was extracted per sample amounted to at least 5 micrograms. A second PCR of about 7 to 12 cycles used a sample-barcoded 5' primer and a J-beta primer mix. TCRdb re-called the 5' RACE reads through MiXCR, storing one row per CDR3 protein. Of 600,000 to 800,000 distinct CDR3 sequences listed, around 21% are singletons. This clonotype was detected many times. The CDR3 runs 17 residues. CDR1 and CDR2 from the germline V gene are LGHDT and YNNKEL (reference sequence). The V end was cut by 0 bases, the J end by 6 bases, with 18 bases between.

The material sequenced was blood. This clonotype was sampled from a man aged 65 to 79 in good health. This chain links TRBV3-1 with TRBJ2-1; D could derive from TRBD1 or TRBD2 (5 bases each). In DNA form, the CDR3 reads TGTGCCAGCAGCCAAGAAGCCCCGGGACCGAGGGCCAATGAGCAGTTCTTC. Its protein is CASSQEAPGPRANEQFF.